This TCR beta chain was identified in a study of T cells in Graves' hyperthyroidism and ophthalmopathy. What was amplified from RNA transcripts were TCR beta CDR3 regions. The HTBI set primed first-round TCR CDR3 RT-PCR. Each CDR3 protein is one row after TCRdb ran MiXCR on the multiplex PCR reads. The table records approximately 330,000 distinct CDR3 sequences, roughly an eighth of them present only once. Clinical symptoms, serum thyroxine and TRAb, thyroid ultrasound and orbital computed tomography together formed the diagnostic basis. Out of roughly 10 ml of fresh peripheral blood came the PBMCs. Looked up from germline, CDR1 is LNHDA and CDR2 is SQIVND (reference sequence). Trimming removed 5 bases at V and 2 bases at J, with 13 bases between. CDR3 size: 15 residues.

Specimen: blood. The chain uses TRBV19 and TRBJ1-3, with a tentative D call TRBD1 (6 bases). The receptor was derived from a middle-aged woman with Graves' ophthalmopathy. The CDR3 DNA sequence: TGTGCCAGTAGTCTTAGGGACATTGCTGGAAACACCATATATTTT. This encodes CASSLRDIAGNTIYF. Drawing the rest from reference TRBV19 and TRBJ1-3, the complete variable domain is DGGITQSPKYLFRKEGQNVTLSCEQNLNHDAMYWYRQDPGQGLRLIYYSQIVNDFQKGDIAEGYSVSREKKESFPLTVTSAQKNPTAFYLCASSLRDIAGNTIYFGEGSWLTVV.